The TCR beta chain under discussion was sequenced for a study of T-cell memory formation after mild COVID-19. After 5'RACE with constant-segment primers, TCR alpha and TCR beta cDNA libraries carrying sample barcodes and UMIs were obtained. TCRdb called the 5' RACE reads again in MiXCR, with one record for every CDR3 protein. The profile shows 350,000 to 400,000 distinct CDR3 sequences, 20% to 25% of them singletons. Notes on this clonotype: Its antigen is unidentified.

Broader study findings: Pre-infection memory already had some responding clones, implying cross-reactive memory joined. Clones that contracted clustered mainly in CM and EM if CD4+ and in EMRA if CD8+.

The sample taken for sequencing was PBMCs or a T cell subset sorted from them (not recorded which). The TCR was taken from an adult woman who had mild COVID-19 (a few samples of this study predate the infection). Cell type and time point are not known.

CDR3 residues: CASSARDAMTYNEQFF. The CDR3 region has the DNA TGTGCCAGCAGCGCCAGGGACGCCATGACGTACAATGAGCAGTTCTTC. The rearrangement joins TRBV9 to TRBJ2-1; possibly TRBD1 or TRBD2 for D (5 bases each). CDR1 is SGDLS, CDR2 YYNGEE, per germline. Trimming pared 3 bases from V and 4 bases from J, leaving 17 bases between. CDR3 size: 16 residues. Full variable domain (missing parts from reference TRBV9 and TRBJ2-1): DSGVTQTPKHLITATGQRVTLRCSPRSGDLSVYWYQQSLDQGLQFLIQYYNGEERAKGNILERFSAQQFPDLHSELNLSSLELGDSALYFCASSARDAMTYNEQFFGPGTRLTVL.